The 13 T cell receptor beta chains below come from one sample, sequenced in a study of shared clonotypes between healthy human individuals. TCRdb's copy holds only in-frame clones and misses some; the assay was immunoSEQ multiplex PCR. The sample contains some 2 million clones, about 95% of which appear only once. As defined, naive CD8 cells were CD45RO-negative and positively selected for CCR7, with terminally differentiated effector memory CD45RA+ cells excluded. The sample comprised naive CD8+ T cells sorted from blood. The receptors stem from a man aged 18-30 years in good health.

The chain uses TRBV9 and TRBJ1-6; 9 nucleotides line up with TRBD1. Germline CDR1 and CDR2: SGDLS and YYNGEE. Unmatched junction bases numbered 8, after V lost 4 bases and J lost 9 bases. CDR3 length: 15 residues. The CDR3 nucleotides are TGTGCCAGCAGCCCCCCGGGACAGGGTCTTTCACCCCTCCACTTT. Amino acid sequence: CASSPPGQGLSPLHF.

The rearrangement uses TRBV4-3 and TRBJ2-1; possibly TRBD2 for D (6 bases). The V gene lost 0 bases and the J gene lost 6 bases, with 21 bases spanning the gap. This CDR3 region has 18 residues. The germline gives CDR1 LGHNA, CDR2 YSLEER. As DNA, the CDR3 is TGCGCCAGCAGCCAAGACCCCCCTAGGACGGAGGGATCCAATGAGCAGTTCTTC. This codes for CASSQDPPRTEGSNEQFF.

V is TRBV7-9 and J is TRBJ2-5; no reliable D call. The CDR3 spans 12 residues. Germline V CDR1 and CDR2: SEHNR, FQNEAQ (reference sequence). Trimming took off 5 bases at V and 5 bases at J, with 9 bases between the two ends. The CDR3 sequence: CASSPDSETQYF. The CDR3 DNA sequence: TGTGCCAGCAGCCCAGATTCCGAGACCCAGTACTTC.

This clone has just one count. The rearrangement links TRBV13 to TRBJ2-7; TRBD2 is a possible D gene (6 bases). This CDR3 contains 13 residues. CDR1 PRHDT and CDR2 FYEKMQ come from the germline V gene (reference sequence). V lost 5 bases and J 3 bases, leaving 11 bases between the germline ends. CDR3 sequence (DNA): TGTGCCAGCAGCCCCGGGAGCGGCTACGAGCAGTACTTC. Translated, it gives CASSPGSGYEQYF.

In its sample, this clone was seen once. The chain recombines TRBV5-1 with TRBJ1-1; 10 bases match TRBD1. The ends lost 5 bases at V and 2 bases at J; junction bases unmatched: 6. This CDR3 region has 15 residues. CDR1 and CDR2 from the germline V gene are SGHRS and YFSETQ. The CDR3 coding sequence is TGCGCCAGCAGTATAGGACAGGGGGGTAACACTGAAGCTTTCTTT. It codes for CASSIGQGGNTEAFF.

The chain carries TRBV13 and TRBJ1-1; 9 bases map to TRBD1. The CDR3 runs to 15 residues. Trimming took 0 bases from V and 4 from J; bases not matched to a gene: 3. Germline V gene data show CDR1 as PRHDT and CDR2 as FYEKMQ (reference sequence). CDR3 sequence reads: CASSLGGQGSTEAFF. The CDR3, as DNA: TGTGCCAGCAGCTTAGGAGGACAGGGGTCCACTGAAGCTTTCTTT.

The chain joins TRBV12-5 to TRBJ2-2; no reliable D call. This CDR3 is 15 amino acids long. V lost 7 bases, J lost 5 bases, and 17 bases lay in between. Germline CDR1 LGHNT, CDR2 FRNRAP. Here the CDR3 DNA reads TGTGCTAGTGCCCCCCGGCCTAGTGGGACCGGGGAGCTGTTTTTT. Protein sequence: CASAPRPSGTGELFF.

The chain employs TRBV20-1 and TRBJ1-4, with D unresolved. The germline V and J ends were trimmed by 3 bases and 8 bases, with 7 bases remaining between them. This CDR3 region has 11 residues. In germline, CDR1 is DFQATT, CDR2 SNEGSKA (reference sequence). DNA of the CDR3: TGCAGTGCTAGCCTTAAGGAAAAACTGTTTTTT. Encoded protein: CSASLKEKLFF.

The chain uses TRBV6-5 and TRBJ1-4, with D uncertain. V was trimmed by 0 bases and J by 12 bases, leaving 11 bases between them. The CDR3 contains 13 residues. Looked up from germline, CDR1 is MNHEY and CDR2 is SVGAGI. The CDR3 region has the DNA TGTGCCAGCAGTTACTCGAGTGGTACAGAACTGTTTTTT. Its translation: CASSYSSGTELFF.

This chain uses TRBV19 with TRBJ2-7; 13 nucleotides line up with TRBD2. The CDR3 has 15 residues. The germline V gene has CDR1 LNHDA and CDR2 SQIVND (reference sequence). The V and J ends lost 8 bases and 2 bases, in that order; junction bases with no gene match: 6. The DNA for the CDR3 is TGTGCCAGTGGCTGGACTAGCGGGAGTACCTACGAGCAGTACTTC. Amino acids: CASGWTSGSTYEQYF. Full variable domain (outside the CDR3, taken from reference TRBV19 and TRBJ2-7): DGGITQSPKYLFRKEGQNVTLSCEQNLNHDAMYWYRQDPGQGLRLIYYSQIVNDFQKGDIAEGYSVSREKKESFPLTVTSAQKNPTAFYLCASGWTSGSTYEQYFGPGTRLTVT.

The CDR3 protein is CASSGGTKNIQYF. The DNA for the CDR3 is TGCGCCAGCAGCGGGGGGACCAAAAACATTCAGTACTTC. The chain has TRBV10-1 and TRBJ2-4, with 7 positions matching TRBD2. The CDR3 contains 13 residues. In germline, CDR1 is WNHNN, CDR2 SYGVQD (reference sequence). Trimming removed 6 bases from V and 2 bases from J; junction bases left unmatched: 1.

Points on this clone: The sample holds other DNA sequences that translate to the same CDR3. V and J are TRBV28 and TRBJ1-2; 9 bases map to TRBD1. Germline V gives CDR1 MDHEN, CDR2 SYDVKM. The CDR3 is 14 residues long. V lost 6 bases to trimming and J lost 6 bases; unmatched junction nucleotides: 8. The CDR3 region is CASSLPDRGNGYTF. The DNA of the CDR3 is TGTGCCAGCAGCCTTCCGGACAGGGGCAATGGCTACACCTTC.

The chain is built from TRBV7-2 and TRBJ1-3; TRBD1 matches at 7 bases. The germline V gene has CDR1 SGHTA and CDR2 FQGNSA. The CDR3 is 16 amino acids. Trimming removed 1 base from V and 8 bases from J; junction bases left unmatched: 11. CDR3 nucleotides: TGTGCCAGCAGCTTAGGGGGTTACTCAGACAGGGACACCATATATTTT. The encoded protein is CASSLGGYSDRDTIYF.